This T cell receptor beta chain was profiled in a study of shared clonotypes between healthy human individuals. CDR3 length equals 15 residues. V was cut by 7 bases and J by 4 bases, with 17 bases left in between. Germline assignment: CDR1 MNHNY and CDR2 SVGAGI (reference sequence). Method: immunoSEQ multiplex PCR; TCRdb's copy keeps in-frame clones and lacks some. Of 2 million to 2.5 million clones listed, almost 96% were seen once; the top ten hold 0.13%. The donor cohort consisted entirely of Caucasian adults residing in Nashville, Tennessee. The chain links TRBV6-6 to TRBJ1-5, with D perhaps TRBD1 (6 bases). This sequence originates from a young man in good health. Sequencing used naive CD4+ T cells sorted from blood. Subset denoted: CD45RA+ positively selected. The CDR3 loop is CASNKASGANQPQHF. CDR3 nucleotides: TGTGCCAGCAACAAAGCGTCAGGGGCTAATCAGCCCCAGCATTTT.